This T cell receptor beta chain was documented in a study of tumor and adjacent non-tumor tissue in lung cancer listed by TCRdb under 2018. For the wider study: Patients with adenocarcinoma (about twelve), squamous cell carcinoma (2) and small cell lung cancer (1) were included in the cohort. Sequencing produced more than 100,000,000 productive TCRbeta reads in total, an average of about 3.8 million reads per sample. For each patient, one tumor sample and one normal lung sample were taken, giving 25 to 30 paired specimens that underwent TCRbeta CDR3 sequencing. Bulk TCRbeta repertoires were compared between lung tumor tissue and matched distant non-tumor lung tissue obtained from around 14 lung cancer patients. Ages among the roughly 15 patients ranged from roughly 31 to 85 years, there were roughly ten men and 5 women, and disease was at TNM stage I to III. Study-level results and caveats: Tumor tissue showed significantly higher TCR diversity (inverse Simpson) than normal lung tissue, at about 400 vs 150 (P = 0.0075, Mann-Whitney U test). With only around 15 patients in the cohort, the authors noted that larger samples and more detailed clinical data are needed. The top 100 clones made up a significantly larger cumulative share of the repertoire in normal lung than in tumor tissue. Neither the sequencing platform nor unique molecular identifiers are mentioned in the methods. Significantly higher TCR diversity was found in younger patients, and higher tumor TCR diversity was associated with shorter overall and disease-free survival. Peripheral blood was not sequenced, so blood TCRbeta repertoires in these lung cancer patients were not examined.

V is cut by 3 bases and J by 7 bases, and the space between the germline ends is 15 bases. The CDR3 has 15 amino acids, counting the end cysteine and phenylalanine. The sequence is cut down to CDR3 DNA, 45 bases in frame from base 1. Based on the germline V gene, the CDR1 and CDR2 sequences are KGHDR and SFDVKD. In the case of this clonotype: Its antigen is still unknown. The sample holds no much larger clone one base away, and base qualities are not on file.

The library was built by means of multiplex PCR. Sequenced using an Illumina HiSeq 2500. TCRbeta libraries were built by three rounds of nested PCR using primers (Table S4), following protocols modified from ARM-PCR. PCR products of 200-500 bp were gel-excised and purified with the QIAquick gel extraction kit before sequencing. The authors' analysis ran thus. Reads were cleaned with Trimmomatic, merged with FLASH into complete CDR3 sequences, and assigned to V(D)J germline segments with MiTCR. Clonal diversity was computed as the inverse Simpson's index with VDJtools. In-frame sequences without a premature stop codon were defined as productive reads. TCRdb reprocessed the public reads (quality trimming at Q25 with fastp, clone calling with MiXCR) and kept in-frame beta chains. Records with the same CDR3 protein are collapsed into one entry carrying the most frequent genes and DNA. The authors' filters were not applied to this entry. The sample records approximately 70,000 distinct CDR3 sequences, 73% of which are singletons. Clones ranked in the top ten supply 28% of the sample.

Bulk unsorted tissue served as the source for RNA extraction, and RNA quality was assessed using a NanoDrop ND-1000 and an Agilent 2100. Newly diagnosed lung cancer patients without prior chemotherapy who had been admitted for thoracic surgery in China between August and November 2014 were enrolled as donors. Patients who had received previous radiotherapy or chemotherapy, or who had another concurrent cancer, were excluded from the study. Surgical tissue pieces of roughly 1-2 cm3 were preserved in RNAlater solution and stored at -80 °C until use. What was sequenced was lung tumor tissue. This sequence uses TRBV24-1 and TRBJ2-1, and TRBD1 may be the D gene, going by 8 matching bases. This clonotype was sampled from a man between 60 and 75 years old with non-small cell lung cancer. The CDR3: CATSDPTGGENEQFF. Here is the DNA: TGTGCCACCAGTGATCCAACAGGGGGGGAAAATGAGCAGTTCTTC.